The T cell receptor (beta chain) described here comes from a study of OX40 agonist ivuxolimab in advanced cancers. TCRdb's copy holds only in-frame clones and misses some; the assay was immunoSEQ multiplex PCR. The sample records 99,000 or so clones, more than 85% being singletons. General study points: No antigen was identified for the clonally expanded peripheral T cells.

Concerning this clone: The antigen is unknown.

CDR3 length: 14 amino acids. The V gene end was trimmed by 5 bases and the J gene end by 2 bases; junction bases not matched to a gene: 5. Germline lookup yields CDR1 GTSNPN and CDR2 SVGIG (reference sequence). The sequencing here drew on CD4+ or CD8+ T cells sorted from blood, taken in a trial of the OX40 agonist ivuxolimab. This chain links TRBV30 with TRBJ2-3, with TRBD2 matching over 9 bases. The source is an adult with an advanced solid tumor such as melanoma, head and neck, liver or kidney cancer. Written as DNA, the CDR3 is TGTGCCTGGGTACTAGCGGGCTACACAGATACGCAGTATTTT. Residues: CAWVLAGYTDTQYF. The entire variable domain, with the rest obtained from reference TRBV30 and TRBJ2-3, is as follows: SQTIHQWPATLVQPVGSPLSLECTVEGTSNPNLYWYRQAAGRGLQLLFYSVGIGQISSEVPQNLSASRPQDRQFILSSKKLLLSDSGFYLCAWVLAGYTDTQYFGPGTRLTVL.